This T cell receptor (beta chain) was retrieved from a study of cytomegalovirus exposure and HLA in healthy donors. Regarding the study as a whole: Most sequenced TCRs were rare (though some public TCRs occurred in many donors). Associated with HLA alleles at 0.05 false discovery rate in a later analysis were around 17,000 TCR beta sequences. Later findings reportedly placed an Asian-associated ancestry cluster below the approximately 670-donor mean for N-insertions. Sequencing likely generated an artifact that appeared as a cluster of highly shared sequence variants.

This CDR3 is built from 14 residues. Trimming cost V 7 bases and J 5 bases; bases outside gene matches: 13. The germline gives CDR1 SQVTM, CDR2 ANQGSEA. Only a few counts were recorded for this clone. What it recognizes is unknown. The PCR contained 60 Vbeta and 13 Jbeta primers. Method: immunoSEQ multiplex PCR; TCRdb's copy keeps in-frame clones and lacks some. The sample carries approximately 110,000 clones, roughly 67% recorded once. This clonotype was obtained from a man aged 35 to 55 in good health and CMV-seronegative. What was sequenced was PBMCs. This sequence joins TRBV29-1 and TRBJ1-1, with 7 bases identical to TRBD1. The CDR3 spells CSANSGSQGTEAFF. In nucleotides, the CDR3 is TGCAGCGCCAACTCAGGGTCACAGGGGACTGAAGCTTTCTTT. The whole variable domain, filled in from reference TRBV29-1 and TRBJ1-1, reads SAVISQKPSRDICQRGTSLTIQCQVDSQVTMMFWYRQQPGQSLTLIATANQGSEATYESGFVIDKFPISRPNLTFSTLTVSNMSPEDSSIYLCSANSGSQGTEAFFGQGTRLTVV.